Below, 12 T cell receptor beta chains from the same sample are listed, as sequenced in a study of blood T cell repertoires in COVID-19 (dated by TCRdb to 2019 to 2021). Library generation was performed with the immunoSEQ multiplex PCR assay. TCRdb took this table from immuneACCESS and kept in-frame rearrangements with V and J called. Such tables lack part of the clones; where checked against another copy, unresolved V genes explain under half of the gap, and the rest is unexplained. This sample lists over 150,000 clones; under 80% were detected once. In total, the top ten clones hold about an eighth of the sample. The sample was peripheral blood. The receptors shown here come from a woman aged 45-60 years with acute or convalescent COVID-19.

The chain carries TRBV3-1 (or the pseudogene TRBV3-2) and TRBJ2-7, with D maybe TRBD1 (5 bases). The germline CDR1 and CDR2 sequences are LGHDT and YNNKEL (reference sequence). The CDR3 covers 14 residues. V was clipped by 2 bases and J by 3 bases, with 11 bases between them. In DNA, the CDR3 is TGTGCCAGCAGCCAATTTATAGGGGTCTACGAGCAGTACTTC. It codes for CASSQFIGVYEQYF.

The genes are TRBV2 and TRBJ1-5; 8 bases map to TRBD1. The CDR3 is made up of 16 amino acids. V lost 5 bases to trimming and J lost 4 bases; unmatched junction nucleotides: 10. Germline values: CDR1 SNHLY, CDR2 FYNNEI. The CDR3 reads CASSSSGGPQNQPQHF. Here the CDR3 DNA reads TGTGCCAGCAGTTCTTCAGGGGGCCCACAGAATCAGCCCCAGCATTTT. Filled out from reference TRBV2 and TRBJ1-5, the complete variable domain reads EPEVTQTPSHQVTQMGQEVILRCVPISNHLYFYWYRQILGQKVEFLVSFYNNEISEKSEIFDDQFSVERPDGSNFTLKIRSTKLEDSAMYFCASSSSGGPQNQPQHFGDGTRLSIL.

The chain has TRBV28 and TRBJ1-1, with 7 bases aligning to TRBD1. This CDR3 comprises 15 residues. Germline trimming cut 4 bases from V and 4 bases from J; bases unmatched to any gene: 9. Looked up from germline, CDR1 is MDHEN and CDR2 is SYDVKM. CDR3 residues: CASSSRQGWFTEAFF. In nucleotides, the CDR3 is TGTGCCAGCAGTTCCCGACAGGGATGGTTCACTGAAGCTTTCTTT. Supplemented by reference TRBV28 and TRBJ1-1, the full variable domain reads DVKVTQSSRYLVKRTGEKVFLECVQDMDHENMFWYRQDPGLGLRLIYFSYDVKMKEKGDIPEGYSVSREKKERFSLILESASTNQTSMYLCASSSRQGWFTEAFFGQGTRLTVV.

V is TRBV7-8 and J is TRBJ2-7; the D gene is possibly TRBD2 (5 bases). The CDR3 loop spans 14 amino acids. V was pared by 6 bases and J by 7 bases, with 19 bases between. Looked up from germline, CDR1 is SGHVS and CDR2 is FQNEAQ. CDR3 amino acids: CASSDGIQVWEQYF. The CDR3 DNA reads as TGTGCCAGCAGTGACGGGATTCAAGTGTGGGAGCAGTACTTC.

The V gene is TRBV7-8, the J gene TRBJ2-2, with D tentatively TRBD1 (6 bases). Trimming stripped 5 bases from V and 8 bases from J, with 15 bases between. CDR1 and CDR2 from the germline V gene are SGHVS and FQNEAQ. The CDR3 extends over 14 amino acids. This CDR3 is CASSLGQRKGELFF. The CDR3 DNA sequence: TGTGCCAGCAGCCTCGGACAGAGAAAGGGGGAGCTGTTTTTT. Complete variable domain (other parts from reference TRBV7-8 and TRBJ2-2): GAGVSQSPRYKVAKRGQDVALRCDPISGHVSLFWYQQALGQGPEFLTYFQNEAQLDKSGLPSDRFFAERPEGSVSTLKIQRTQQEDSAVYLCASSLGQRKGELFFGEGSRLTVL.

The chain links TRBV7-8 to TRBJ2-2, with D possibly being TRBD2 (6 bases). Trimming left V 5 bases short and J 8 bases short, with 21 bases between. The CDR3 loop spans 16 amino acids. CDR1 and CDR2 (germline): SGHVS, FQNEAQ. In nucleotides, the CDR3 is TGTGCCAGCAGCGGAACGGGACTCCCAGCGGCGGGGGAGCTGTTTTTT. Its translation is CASSGTGLPAAGELFF. The variable domain in full, with the rest retrieved from reference TRBV7-8 and TRBJ2-2, is GAGVSQSPRYKVAKRGQDVALRCDPISGHVSLFWYQQALGQGPEFLTYFQNEAQLDKSGLPSDRFFAERPEGSVSTLKIQRTQQEDSAVYLCASSGTGLPAAGELFFGEGSRLTVL.

Only a few counts were recorded for this clone. The gene calls are TRBV4-2 and TRBJ1-5, with a weak D call TRBD1 (6 bases). Germline CDR1 LGHNA, CDR2 YNFKEQ. Trimming removed 0 bases from V and 4 bases from J, with 16 bases in between. The CDR3 length is 17 residues. The CDR3 is CASSQDTRGDRNQPQHF. CDR3 DNA sequence: TGTGCCAGCAGCCAAGATACGAGGGGCGACAGGAATCAGCCCCAGCATTTT.

This chain joins TRBV14 and TRBJ2-1; 7 bases line up with TRBD1. CDR3 length: 15 amino acids. The germline V gene has CDR1 SGHDN and CDR2 FVKESK. After removal of 4 bases from V and 4 bases from J, the junction contained 7 bases not matched to a gene. The CDR3 here is CASSRETGWYNEQFF. The CDR3 DNA reads TGTGCCAGCAGCCGAGAGACAGGGTGGTACAATGAGCAGTTCTTC.

This clone has ten or more counts. The chain uses TRBV5-1 and TRBJ1-5; TRBD1 might be the D (5 bases). Germline V gene sequence: CDR1 SGHRS, CDR2 YFSETQ. The CDR3 is 16 amino acids. V lost 0 bases, J lost 2 bases, and 12 bases lay in between. The CDR3 sequence: CASSLGGGGGNQPQHF. CDR3 in DNA: TGCGCCAGCAGCTTGGGGGGCGGAGGGGGCAATCAGCCCCAGCATTTT.

This clone was recorded only once. The rearrangement links TRBV6-5 to TRBJ2-7; D unresolved. CDR1 and CDR2 from the germline V gene are MNHEY and SVGAGI. CDR3 length: 13 residues. V was cut by 6 bases and J by 1 base, with 10 bases left in between. CDR3 in amino acids: CASRPTPSYEQYF. The CDR3 nucleotides read TGTGCCAGCAGGCCGACTCCATCCTACGAGCAGTACTTC.

J is TRBJ1-1 and V is TRBV12-3 or TRBV12-4, with a possible D match to TRBD1 (5 bases). V shed 3 bases and J shed 10 bases, with 15 bases lying between them. This CDR3 contains 13 residues. The CDR3 reads CASSLPGGVGAFF. The CDR3 nucleotides are TGTGCCAGCAGTTTGCCCGGAGGGGTAGGAGCTTTCTTT.

In this sample, this clone turned up a few times. This sequence joins TRBV28 and TRBJ2-2, with D unclear. Per the germline V gene, CDR1 is MDHEN and CDR2 is SYDVKM. V lost 4 bases and J lost 9, with 6 bases in between. The CDR3 has 11 amino acids. The DNA of the CDR3 is TGTGCCAGCAGTTCCCCAAGGGAGCTGTTTTTT. It encodes CASSSPRELFF.